Shown below are 12 T cell receptor beta chains from a single sample sequenced in a study of T cells in Graves' hyperthyroidism and ophthalmopathy. TCR beta CDR3 sequences were amplified from RNA transcripts. The HTBI primer set drove a first-round RT-PCR of the TCR CDR3. MiXCR was run by TCRdb on the multiplex PCR reads, yielding one entry per CDR3 protein. The sample yields 300,000 to 450,000 distinct CDR3 sequences, around a sixth seen once. The sequenced sample consisted of blood. These receptors were collected from a woman under 30 with Graves' hyperthyroidism that later progressed to Graves' ophthalmopathy.

The rearrangement links TRBV4-2 to TRBJ2-1; 9 nucleotides match TRBD1. Germline V gene lookup returns CDR1 LGHNA and CDR2 YNFKEQ. This CDR3 spans 15 amino acids. V shed 4 bases and J 6 bases; nucleotides not matched to a gene: 7. The CDR3 DNA sequence: TGTGCCAGCAGCCCTGGACAGGGGAAGGCCAATGAGCAGTTCTTC. Translating gives CASSPGQGKANEQFF.

This clonotype was seen many times. A much more abundant neighbour one base away suggests this may be a read error. The rearrangement uses TRBV9 and TRBJ1-5; D gene uncertain. The germline V gene encodes CDR1 SGDLS and CDR2 YYNGEE. V was clipped by 3 bases and J by 1 base, with 5 bases between them. This CDR3 region has 13 residues. The CDR3, as DNA: TGTGCCAGCAGCGCGGACAGCAATCAGCCCCAGCATTTT. It translates to CASSADSNQPQHF.

This clonotype was seen more than once but under ten times. Mismatch with germline at one junction end may stem from a read error. The V call is TRBV28, the J call TRBJ1-1; D is unresolved. CDR1 MDHEN and CDR2 SYDVKM come from the germline V gene. CDR3 length equals 16 residues. This CDR3 reads CASSLYESTMNTGAFF. The DNA of the CDR3 is TGTGCCAGCAGTTTATATGAGTCTACAATGAACACTGGAGCTTTCTTT.

The sample holds a few counts of this clonotype. The V call is TRBV11-2, the J call TRBJ2-6; maybe TRBD1 (5 bases). This CDR3 contains 15 residues. Trimming removed 5 bases at V and 0 bases at J, with 8 bases between. Germline assignment: CDR1 SGHAT and CDR2 FQNNGV. DNA for the CDR3: TGTGCCAGCAGCGATCAGGGCTCTGGGGCCAACGTCCTGACTTTC. Translated, it gives CASSDQGSGANVLTF.

This clonotype was picked up many times. The rearrangement uses TRBV13 and TRBJ2-3; D is possibly TRBD2 (6 bases). In germline, CDR1 is PRHDT, CDR2 FYEKMQ (reference sequence). There are 17 residues in the CDR3. V was pared by 2 bases and J by 6 bases, with 21 bases between. The CDR3 spells CASSLYVGRTLGDTQYF. In nucleotides, the CDR3 is TGTGCCAGCAGCTTATACGTAGGGAGGACGTTGGGTGATACGCAGTATTTT.

This clonotype was seen ten or more times. The V and J genes are TRBV27 and TRBJ1-2; 7 bases fit TRBD1. There are 15 residues in the CDR3. J gave up 3 bases and V 7 bases, and 11 bases lay outside the gene matches. Germline CDR1 reads MNHEY; CDR2 reads SMNVEV (reference sequence). CDR3 protein: CASKYSAGGYYGYTF. CDR3 nucleotides: TGTGCCAGCAAGTATTCGGCAGGGGGGTACTATGGCTACACCTTC.

About this clonotype: The junction differs from germline at one of its ends, possibly a read error. The rearrangement uses TRBV3-1 and TRBJ1-1, with D unclear. This CDR3 region has 13 residues. Germline V gene lookup returns CDR1 LGHDT and CDR2 YNNKEL (reference sequence). The DNA of the CDR3 is TGTGCCAGCAGCGAGGTCAGCTACACTGAAGCTTGCTTT. As protein: CASSEVSYTEACF. Using reference TRBV3-1 and TRBJ1-1 for the parts outside the CDR3, the full variable domain is DTAVSQTPKYLVTQMGNDKSIKCEQNLGHDTMYWYKQDSKKFLKIMFSYNNKELIINETVPNRFSPKSPDKAHLNLHINSLELGDSAVYFCASSEVSYTEACFGQGTRLTVV.

V and J are TRBV12-3 or TRBV12-4 and TRBJ1-1, with 9 bases matching TRBD1. The CDR3 loop spans 15 amino acids. V lost 6 bases to trimming and J lost 2 bases; unmatched junction nucleotides: 7. The CDR3 DNA reads TGTGCCAGCAGGCGGGACAGGGACCCTAACACTGAAGCTTTCTTT. It codes for CASRRDRDPNTEAFF.

As for this clonotype: Its ends do not fully match the called genes, so a read error is possible. The gene calls are TRBV20-1 and TRBJ1-2; 7 nucleotides agree with TRBD1. The CDR3 is 15 amino acids. Per germline, CDR1 DFQATT and CDR2 SNEGSKA (reference sequence). The CDR3 region has the DNA TGCAGTACCTCCAGAAGACAGGGAATAGACTATGGCCACACCTTC. This gives the protein CSTSRRQGIDYGHTF.

In regard to this clonotype: This may come from a read error, since a much larger clone is one base off. The genes are TRBV7-9 and TRBJ2-3, with 9 bases identical to TRBD2. CDR1 is SEHNR and CDR2 is FQNEAQ in the germline V gene (reference sequence). After removal of 1 base from V and 8 bases from J, the junction contained 7 bases not matched to a gene. The CDR3 is made up of 15 amino acids. CDR3 amino acids: CASSLVLAGHSTQYF. CDR3 coding DNA: TGTGCCAGCAGCTTAGTCCTAGCGGGACACAGTACGCAGTATTTT.

This clonotype has ten or more counts. The rearrangement uses TRBV12-3 or TRBV12-4 and TRBJ2-1, with D uncertain. This CDR3 is 12 amino acids long. Deletions cut 1 base from V and 6 bases from J, with 4 bases between. The CDR3 DNA reads as TGTGCCAGCAGTTTAGGTAGCAATGAGCAGTTCTTC. Protein product: CASSLGSNEQFF.

This clonotype was seen repeatedly, ten times or more. This sequence joins TRBV3-1 and TRBJ2-7, with TRBD2 identical over 7 bases. Trimming took 0 bases from V and 2 from J; bases not matched to a gene: 7. The germline gives CDR1 LGHDT, CDR2 YNNKEL (reference sequence). The CDR3 runs to 16 residues. The CDR3 spells CASSQDLDSGPYEQYF. The DNA for the CDR3 is TGTGCCAGCAGCCAAGATCTGGATAGCGGGCCCTACGAGCAGTACTTC.